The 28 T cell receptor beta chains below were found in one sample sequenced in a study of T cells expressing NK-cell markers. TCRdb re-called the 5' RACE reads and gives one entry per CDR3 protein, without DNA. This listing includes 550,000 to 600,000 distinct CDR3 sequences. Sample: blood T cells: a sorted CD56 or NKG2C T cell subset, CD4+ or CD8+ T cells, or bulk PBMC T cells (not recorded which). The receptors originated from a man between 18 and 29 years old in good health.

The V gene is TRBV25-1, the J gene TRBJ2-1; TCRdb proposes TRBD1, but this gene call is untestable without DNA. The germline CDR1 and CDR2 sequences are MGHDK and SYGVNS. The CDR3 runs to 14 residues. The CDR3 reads CASSSDPGNAEQFF.

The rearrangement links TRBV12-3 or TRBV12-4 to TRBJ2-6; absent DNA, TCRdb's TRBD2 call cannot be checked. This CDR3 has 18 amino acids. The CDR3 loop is CASILRGLAGAGANVLTF.

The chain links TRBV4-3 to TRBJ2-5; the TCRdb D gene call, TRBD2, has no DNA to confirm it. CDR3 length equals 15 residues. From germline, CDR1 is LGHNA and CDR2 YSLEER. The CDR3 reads CASSQGLGIEETQYF.

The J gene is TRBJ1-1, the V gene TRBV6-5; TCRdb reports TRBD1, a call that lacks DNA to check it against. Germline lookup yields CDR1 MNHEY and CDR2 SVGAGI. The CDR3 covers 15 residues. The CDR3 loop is CASRGQGRGNTEAFF.

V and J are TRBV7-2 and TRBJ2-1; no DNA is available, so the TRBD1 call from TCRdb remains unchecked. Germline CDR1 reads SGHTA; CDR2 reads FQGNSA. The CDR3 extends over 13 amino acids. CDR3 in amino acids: CASSPRFTNEQFF.

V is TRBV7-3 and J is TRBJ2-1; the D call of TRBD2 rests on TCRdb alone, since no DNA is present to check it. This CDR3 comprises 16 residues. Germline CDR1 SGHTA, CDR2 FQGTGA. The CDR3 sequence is CASSASLVGPRNEQFF.

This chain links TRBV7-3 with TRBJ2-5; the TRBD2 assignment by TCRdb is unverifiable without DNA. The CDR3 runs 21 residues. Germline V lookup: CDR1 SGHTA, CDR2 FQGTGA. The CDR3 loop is CASSLTASGSWGTSSPETQYF. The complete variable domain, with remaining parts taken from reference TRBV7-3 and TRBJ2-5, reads GAGVSQTPSNKVTEKGKYVELRCDPISGHTALYWYRQSLGQGPEFLIYFQGTGAADDSGLPNDRFFAVRPEGSVSTLKIQRTERGDSAVYLCASSLTASGSWGTSSPETQYFGPGTRLLVL.

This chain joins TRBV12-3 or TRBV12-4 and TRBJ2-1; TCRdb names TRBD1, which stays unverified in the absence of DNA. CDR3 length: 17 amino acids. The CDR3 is CASSLGGGLAIYNEQFF.

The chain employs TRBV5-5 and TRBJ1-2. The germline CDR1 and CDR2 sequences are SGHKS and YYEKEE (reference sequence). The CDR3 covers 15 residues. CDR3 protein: CASSLVSRTFYGYTF.

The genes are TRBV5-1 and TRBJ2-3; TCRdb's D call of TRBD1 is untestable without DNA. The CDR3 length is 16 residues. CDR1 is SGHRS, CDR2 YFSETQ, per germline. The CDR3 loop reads CASSQTTGTGTDTQYF.

The CDR3 protein is CASSPGTRPGAGDEQFF. The rearrangement uses TRBV11-2 and TRBJ2-1; TCRdb designates TRBD1, a call that cannot be tested without DNA. The CDR3 totals 17 residues. From germline, CDR1 is SGHAT and CDR2 FQNNGV.

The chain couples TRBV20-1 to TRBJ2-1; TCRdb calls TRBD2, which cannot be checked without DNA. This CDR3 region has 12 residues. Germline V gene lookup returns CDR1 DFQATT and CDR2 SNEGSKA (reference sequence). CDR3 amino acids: CSAERLAGDQFF.

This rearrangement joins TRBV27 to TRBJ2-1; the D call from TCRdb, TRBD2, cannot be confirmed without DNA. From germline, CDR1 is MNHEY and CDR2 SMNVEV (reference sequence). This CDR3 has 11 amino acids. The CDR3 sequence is CASSRRSQQFF.

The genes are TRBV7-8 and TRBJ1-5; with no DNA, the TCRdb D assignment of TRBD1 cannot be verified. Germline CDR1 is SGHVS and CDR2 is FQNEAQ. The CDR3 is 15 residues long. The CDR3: CASSTKTGIDQPQHF.

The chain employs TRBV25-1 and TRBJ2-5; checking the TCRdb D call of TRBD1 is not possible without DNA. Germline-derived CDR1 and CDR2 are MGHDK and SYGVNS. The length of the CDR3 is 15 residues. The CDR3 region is CASSEWDGAQETQYF.

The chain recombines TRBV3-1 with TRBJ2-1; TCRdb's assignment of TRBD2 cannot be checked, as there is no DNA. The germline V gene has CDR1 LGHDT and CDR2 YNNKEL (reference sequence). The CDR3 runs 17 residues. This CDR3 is CASSQDPVAGAYNEQFF.

The CDR3 sequence is CASSSSGTDANTGELFF. J is TRBJ2-2 and V is TRBV4-3; TCRdb's assignment of TRBD1 cannot be checked, as there is no DNA. Germline loops: CDR1 LGHNA, CDR2 YSLEER. This CDR3 contains 17 residues.

The CDR3 loop reads CATSDPALHEQFF. This sequence joins TRBV24-1 and TRBJ2-1; TCRdb reports TRBD2, a call that lacks DNA to check it against. This CDR3 has 13 amino acids. Germline-derived CDR1 and CDR2 are KGHDR and SFDVKD.

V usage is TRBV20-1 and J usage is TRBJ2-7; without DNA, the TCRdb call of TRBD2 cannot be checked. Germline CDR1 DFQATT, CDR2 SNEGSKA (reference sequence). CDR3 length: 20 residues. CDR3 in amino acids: CSASNPKTGTSERAPYEQYF.

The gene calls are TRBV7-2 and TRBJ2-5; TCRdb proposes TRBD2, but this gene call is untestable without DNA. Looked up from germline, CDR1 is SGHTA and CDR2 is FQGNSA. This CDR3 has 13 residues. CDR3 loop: CASTRLAQETQYF.

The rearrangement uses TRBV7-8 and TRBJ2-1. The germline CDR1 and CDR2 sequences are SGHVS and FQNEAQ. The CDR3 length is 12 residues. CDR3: CASSLPLDEQFF.

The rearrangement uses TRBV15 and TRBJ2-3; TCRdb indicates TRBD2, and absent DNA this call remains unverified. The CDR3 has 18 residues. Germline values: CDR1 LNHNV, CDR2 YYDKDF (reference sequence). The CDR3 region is CATSRDWGLADSTDTQYF.

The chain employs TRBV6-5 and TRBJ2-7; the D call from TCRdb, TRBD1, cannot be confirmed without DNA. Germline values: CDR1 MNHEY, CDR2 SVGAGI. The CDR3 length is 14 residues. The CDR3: CASSYMGPANEQYF.

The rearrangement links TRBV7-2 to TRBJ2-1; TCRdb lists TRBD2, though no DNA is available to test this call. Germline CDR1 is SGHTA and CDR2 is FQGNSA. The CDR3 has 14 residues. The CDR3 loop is CASSRGLGTEEQFF.

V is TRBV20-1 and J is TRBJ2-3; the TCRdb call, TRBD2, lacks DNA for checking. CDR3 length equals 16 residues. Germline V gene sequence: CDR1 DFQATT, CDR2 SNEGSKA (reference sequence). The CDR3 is CSARDRAGWGMDTQYF.

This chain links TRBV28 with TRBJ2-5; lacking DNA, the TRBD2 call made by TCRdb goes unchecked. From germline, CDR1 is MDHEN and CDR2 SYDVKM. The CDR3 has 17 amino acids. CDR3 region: CASSFPQFSLPEETQYF.

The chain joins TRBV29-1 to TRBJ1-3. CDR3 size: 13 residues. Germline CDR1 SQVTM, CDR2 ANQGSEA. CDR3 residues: CSVDIGVKDTIYF.

The CDR3 spells CASSLGTGLQTQYF. The genes are TRBV3-1 and TRBJ2-5; TCRdb names TRBD1, which stays unverified in the absence of DNA. Looked up from germline, CDR1 is LGHDT and CDR2 is YNNKEL (reference sequence). This CDR3 has 14 amino acids.